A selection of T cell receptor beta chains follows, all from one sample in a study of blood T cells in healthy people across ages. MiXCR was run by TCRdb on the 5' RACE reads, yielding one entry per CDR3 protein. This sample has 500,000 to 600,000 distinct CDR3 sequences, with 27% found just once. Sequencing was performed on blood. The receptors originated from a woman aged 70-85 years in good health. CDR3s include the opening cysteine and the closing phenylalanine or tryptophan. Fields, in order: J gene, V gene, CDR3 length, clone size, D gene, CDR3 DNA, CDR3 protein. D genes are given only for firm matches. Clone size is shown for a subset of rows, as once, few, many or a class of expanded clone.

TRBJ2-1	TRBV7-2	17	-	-	TGTGCCAGCAGCCCGGGAGCTGGGAGAGTGAACTACAATGAGCAGTTCTTC	CASSPGAGRVNYNEQFF
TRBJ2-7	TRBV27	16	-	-	TGTGCCAGCAGTTTAGAGTTGCCGGACGGCGTCTACGAGCAGTACTTC	CASSLELPDGVYEQYF
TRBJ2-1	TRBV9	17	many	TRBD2	TGTGCCAGCAGCGTAGCTAGCGGGGGGACCAACTACAATGAGCAGTTCTTC	CASSVASGGTNYNEQFF
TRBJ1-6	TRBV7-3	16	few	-	TGTGCCAGCAGCTTACAAGGGCCAGAGCTAAATTCACCCCTCCACTTT	CASSLQGPELNSPLHF
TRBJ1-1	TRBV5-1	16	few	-	TGCGCCAGCAGCTTGTCGCTGGGCGCGGGGAACACTGAAGCTTTCTTT	CASSLSLGAGNTEAFF
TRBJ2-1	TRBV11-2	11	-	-	TGTGCCAGCAGCTCCGGGACTCGGCAGTTCTTC	CASSSGTRQFF
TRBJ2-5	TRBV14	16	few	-	TGTGCCAGCAGCTTACGCCGGGACACCGTCCGAGAGACCCAGTACTTC	CASSLRRDTVRETQYF
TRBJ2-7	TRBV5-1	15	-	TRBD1	TGCGCCAGCAGCCCGACCGGGACAGGGGGTTACGAGCAGTACTTC	CASSPTGTGGYEQYF
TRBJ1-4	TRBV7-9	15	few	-	TGTGCCAGCAGCCCCCAACCTAGGGGGAGGGAAAAACTGTTTTTT	CASSPQPRGREKLFF
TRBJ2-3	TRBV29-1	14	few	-	TGCAGCGCTCGGGTGGGGTCTAGCACAGATACGCAGTATTTT	CSARVGSSTDTQYF
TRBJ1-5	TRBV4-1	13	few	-	TGCGCCAGCAGCCGCATACAGGGTCAGCCCCAGCATTTT	CASSRIQGQPQHF
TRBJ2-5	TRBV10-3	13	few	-	TGTGCCATCAGTGCTCTGAACCAAGAGACCCAGTACTTC	CAISALNQETQYF
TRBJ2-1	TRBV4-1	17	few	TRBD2	TGCGCCAGCAGCCAACCGAGGACTAGCGGCTCCTACAATGAGCAGTTCTTC	CASSQPRTSGSYNEQFF
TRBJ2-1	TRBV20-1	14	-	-	TGCAGTGCCCAAAAGGGGGGGTCGGGGGATGAGCAGTTCTTC	CSAQKGGSGDEQFF
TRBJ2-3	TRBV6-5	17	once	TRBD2	TGTGCCAGCAGTTACCCTAGCGGGAGAGGTGGAACAGATACGCAGTATTTT	CASSYPSGRGGTDTQYF
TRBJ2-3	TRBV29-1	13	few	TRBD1	TGCAGCGTGGGGGACAGGGCGACAGATACGCAGTATTTT	CSVGDRATDTQYF
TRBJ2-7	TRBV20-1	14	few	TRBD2	TGCAGTGCTAGCCTTAGCGGGGGGGTCCACGAGCAGTACTTC	CSASLSGGVHEQYF
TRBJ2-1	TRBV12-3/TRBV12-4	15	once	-	TGTGCCAGCAGCATAGGGACGGTCTCCTACAATGAGCAGTTCTTC	CASSIGTVSYNEQFF
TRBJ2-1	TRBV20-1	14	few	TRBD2	TGCAGTGCCAGTACGGGGGGATTCTACAATGAGCAGTTCTTC	CSASTGGFYNEQFF
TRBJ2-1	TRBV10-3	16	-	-	TGTGCCATCAGTCCGTCGGGCGGGGCCGCCTACAATGAGCAGTTCTTC	CAISPSGGAAYNEQFF
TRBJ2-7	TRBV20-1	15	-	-	TGCAGTGCTAGATCCTCCATCGGGATCGGCTACGAGCAGTACTTC	CSARSSIGIGYEQYF
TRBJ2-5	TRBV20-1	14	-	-	TGCAGTGCTAGGCAGGAGGGGGGTAGGGGGACCCAGTACTTC	CSARQEGGRGTQYF
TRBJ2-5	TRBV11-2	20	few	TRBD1	TGTGCCAGCAGCTTAGAGAGTGGAAGGATGACAGGGGGCAGGAGGGAGACCCAGTACTTC	CASSLESGRMTGGRRETQYF
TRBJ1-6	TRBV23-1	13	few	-	TGCGCCAGCAGGAATAACAGGGACTCACCCCTCCACTTT	CASRNNRDSPLHF
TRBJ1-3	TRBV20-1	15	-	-	TGCAGTGCCTCCCCTCTGACAGACTCTGGAAACACCATATATTTT	CSASPLTDSGNTIYF
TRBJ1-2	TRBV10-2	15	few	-	TGCGCCAGCAGTGATTTGTCCGGAGTAAACTATGGCTACACCTTC	CASSDLSGVNYGYTF
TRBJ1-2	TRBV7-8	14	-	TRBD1	TGTGCCAGCAGCTTAACACAGGGGGTCTATGGCTACACCTTC	CASSLTQGVYGYTF
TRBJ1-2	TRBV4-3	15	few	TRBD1	TGCGCCAGCAGCCGAGGGGGACAGGAGAACTATGGCTACACCTTC	CASSRGGQENYGYTF
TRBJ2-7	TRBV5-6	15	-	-	TGTGCCAGCAGCTTGGTAGAGGGAATCTTCTACGAGCAGTACTTC	CASSLVEGIFYEQYF
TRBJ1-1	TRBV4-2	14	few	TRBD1	TGTGCCAGCAGCCACCCAGGGGGCAAAACTGAAGCTTTCTTT	CASSHPGGKTEAFF
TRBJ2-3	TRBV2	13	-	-	TGTGCCAGCAAATTTCGACTGCCAGATACGCAGTATTTT	CASKFRLPDTQYF
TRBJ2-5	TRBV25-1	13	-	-	TGTGCCAGCAGTGAAACTTGGCAAGAGACCCAGTACTTC	CASSETWQETQYF
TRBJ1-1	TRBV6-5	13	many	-	TGTGCCAGCAGTTATGTCATGAACACTGAAGCTTTCTTT	CASSYVMNTEAFF
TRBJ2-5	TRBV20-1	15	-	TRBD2	TGCAGTGCCAAACGGAATAGCGGGCGGGGGGAGACCCAGTACTTC	CSAKRNSGRGETQYF
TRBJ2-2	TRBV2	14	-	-	TGTGCCAGCAGTGAAGTCGGCTTCACCGGGGAGCTGTTTTTT	CASSEVGFTGELFF
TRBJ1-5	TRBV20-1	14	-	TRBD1	TGCAGTGCTAGTTCCGGGACAGTGGATCAGCCCCAGCATTTT	CSASSGTVDQPQHF
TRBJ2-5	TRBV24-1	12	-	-	TGTGCCACCAGTGATACCCGGGAGACCCAGTACTTC	CATSDTRETQYF
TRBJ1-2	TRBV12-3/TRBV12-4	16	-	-	TGTGCCAGCACCCAATCACCCCCGGGCTACCGACAGAGCTACACCTTC	CASTQSPPGYRQSYTF
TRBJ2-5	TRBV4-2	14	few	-	TGTGCCAGCAGCCAAGACCCTAGCTCGGGGACCCAGTACTTC	CASSQDPSSGTQYF
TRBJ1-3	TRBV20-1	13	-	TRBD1	TGCAGTGCTTTGACAGGGACTGGAAACACCATATATTTT	CSALTGTGNTIYF
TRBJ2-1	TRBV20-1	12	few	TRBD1	TGCAGTGCTAGAGAGAACAGGGGTGAGCAGTTCTTC	CSARENRGEQFF
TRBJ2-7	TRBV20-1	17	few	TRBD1	TGCAGTGCTAGACCGGGACAGGGAGGCTCTTCTTCCTACGAGCAGTACTTC	CSARPGQGGSSSYEQYF
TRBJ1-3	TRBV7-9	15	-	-	TGTGCCAGCAGCCCCGAAGGGCGCATTGGAAACACCATATATTTT	CASSPEGRIGNTIYF
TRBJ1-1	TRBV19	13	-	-	TGTGCCAGTAGAACCCCGGGGGCGACCCAAGCTTTCTTT	CASRTPGATQAFF
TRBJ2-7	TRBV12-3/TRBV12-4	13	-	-	TGTGCCAGCAGTTTGTCAGGGAAATACGAGCAGTACTTC	CASSLSGKYEQYF
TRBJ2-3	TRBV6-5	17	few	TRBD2	TGTGCCAACAGTCACCTCGGAGGGGGGACTAGCACGGATACGCAGTATTTT	CANSHLGGGTSTDTQYF
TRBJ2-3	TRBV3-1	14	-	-	TGTGCCAGCAGCCAATTTGTCAGGGCGGATACGCAGTATTTT	CASSQFVRADTQYF
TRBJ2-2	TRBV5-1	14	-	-	TGCGCCAGCAGCTTACGGGGCGACCCCGGGGGGCTGTTTTTT	CASSLRGDPGGLFF
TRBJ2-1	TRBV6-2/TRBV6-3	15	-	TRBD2	TGTGCCAGCAGTTACTCTCTAGCGGGGGGCAATGAGCAGTTCTTC	CASSYSLAGGNEQFF
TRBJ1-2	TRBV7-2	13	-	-	TGTGCCAGCACCCCGGACAGAACCTATGGCTACACCTTC	CASTPDRTYGYTF
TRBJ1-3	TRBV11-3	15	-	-	TGTGCCAGCAGCTTAATGAAAAGCTCTGGAAACACCATATATTTT	CASSLMKSSGNTIYF
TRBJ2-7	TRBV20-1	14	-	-	TGCAGTGCTTACCAGACTAACGGATCCTACGAGCAGTACTTC	CSAYQTNGSYEQYF
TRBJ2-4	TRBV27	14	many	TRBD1	TGTGCCAGCAGTCCGACCGACAGGGGAAACATTCAGTACTTC	CASSPTDRGNIQYF
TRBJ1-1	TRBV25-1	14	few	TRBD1	TGTGCCAGCAGTGGGACCGACAGGGGAATTACGGCTTTCTTT	CASSGTDRGITAFF
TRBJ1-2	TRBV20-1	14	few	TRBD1	TGCAGTGCTGGAGATACAGGGGCGGCACGTGGCTACACCTTC	CSAGDTGAARGYTF